This T cell receptor beta chain was sequenced during a study of tumor-infiltrating lymphocytes in primary liver carcinoma. Study-level background: Patients diagnosed with primary liver carcinoma received treatment through surgical resection. Samples had roughly 3.65 to 8 million productive TCRbeta reads, comparable between tissue types. Study results and limitations: Bulk unsorted material prevented CD4+ and CD8+ repertoire comparison. The 250 largest clones made up significantly more of tumor than blood repertoires (p = 0.039).

There are 15 residues in the CDR3. V lost 5 bases and J lost 0; bases outside the gene matches: 7. Germline loops: CDR1 SGHRS, CDR2 YFSETQ. Synthesis of TCR beta cDNA was carried out from approximately 500 ng total RNA with a constant-region primer. Researchers made the TCR beta libraries by running three nested multiplex PCR rounds with slightly modified ARM-PCR. TRBV1-TRBV30 forward primers paired with a C-beta reverse primer were used in the first two PCR rounds, which ran roughly 10 cycles each. TCRdb reprocessed the multiplex PCR reads with MiXCR, giving one entry per CDR3 protein. Among fewer than 350,000 distinct CDR3 sequences listed, around 60% were seen once. Unsorted whole blood yielded the blood RNA, and germline DNA was also extracted. Notes on this clonotype: Its target is unknown. Given the absence of the conserved phenylalanine or tryptophan at the CDR3 end, a read error is likely.

The sample was peripheral blood. The chain carries TRBV5-1 and TRBJ1-1, with 7 nucleotides matching TRBD1. This receptor was obtained from a man between 40 and 49 years old with primary liver carcinoma and hepatitis B virus infection. The CDR3 protein is CASSLQTGMNTEAFL. CDR3 nucleotides: TGCGCCAGCAGTTTGCAGACAGGGATGAACACTGAAGCTTTCTTG.